This T cell receptor (beta chain) was obtained from a study of blood T cell repertoires in COVID-19. About the study: Samples of COVID-19 (acute and convalescent) were obtained from the United States, Italy and Spain. PBMCs, B-cell-depleted T cells, or T cells provided the cDNA or gDNA that made up the material.

Germline CDR1 reads DFQATT; CDR2 reads SNEGSKA (reference sequence). The CDR3 runs to 14 residues. The trim removed 3 bases at V and 7 bases at J, leaving 8 bases unmatched. Methods used by the authors: Counts of nucleated cells, estimated from reference gene primer amplification, were obtained. Data came from immunoSEQ multiplex PCR; TCRdb stores just in-frame clones and leaves some out. Clone size and the V and J calls come from that table; the DNA yielded D and trimming. The sample lists about 270,000 clones, around 86% occurring once. The rearrangement uses TRBV20-1 and TRBJ2-1; 8 nucleotides align to TRBD2. The origin of this receptor is a man aged 40-50 years who had recovered from COVID-19. Sequences were obtained from peripheral blood. The CDR3 loop is CSASDGTRKNEQFF. CDR3 DNA: TGCAGTGCTAGTGATGGGACTAGGAAGAATGAGCAGTTCTTC.